One and the same sample provided the 16 T cell receptor beta chains below, sequenced in a study of shared clonotypes between healthy human individuals. Profiling relied on immunoSEQ multiplex PCR, and the TCRdb table lists in-frame clones only, not all of them. The repertoire has about 1,900,000 clones, 85% to 95% of them found once; the top ten carry around 1%. The naive CD8 population came from CD45RO-negative cells selected for CCR7, without terminally differentiated effector memory CD45RA+ cells. The sample comprised naive CD8+ T cells sorted from blood. These receptors came from a man younger than 30 in good health.

The chain couples TRBV27 to TRBJ1-4, with D maybe TRBD1 (5 bases). Between the trimmed V and J ends, which lost 11 bases and 1 base, there was a span of 8 bases. The CDR3 has 12 amino acids. Germline V gene data show CDR1 as MNHEY and CDR2 as SMNVEV (reference sequence). In DNA, the CDR3 is TGTGCCGCGGGGGAAACTAATGAAAAACTGTTTTTT. Its protein product is CAAGETNEKLFF.

V gene TRBV6-5 combines with J gene TRBJ2-1; 7 bases match TRBD2. J was trimmed by 9 bases and V by 3 bases; bases with no gene match: 8. The CDR3 is made up of 14 amino acids. CDR1 MNHEY and CDR2 SVGAGI come from the germline V gene. The CDR3 DNA follows: TGTGCCAGCAGTTATTCGGGGGGTTCGAGTGAGCAGTTCTTC. As protein: CASSYSGGSSEQFF.

The chain couples TRBV5-6 to TRBJ2-7; D remains ambiguous. Trimming pared 5 bases from V and 3 bases from J, leaving 15 bases between. The length of the CDR3 is 14 residues. Germline V gives CDR1 SGHDT, CDR2 YYEEEE. CDR3: CASSTPPRFYEQYF. DNA of the CDR3: TGTGCCAGCAGTACCCCCCCCAGGTTCTACGAGCAGTACTTC.

The V gene is TRBV2, the J gene TRBJ2-7; 9 nucleotides align to TRBD2. CDR3 length: 14 amino acids. V trimming: 8 bases; J trimming: 4 bases; junction bases outside the gene matches: 9. Germline V gene data show CDR1 as SNHLY and CDR2 as FYNNEI. The CDR3 DNA follows: TGTGCCAGCCTGGAAAGCGGGGGGTGGTACGAGCAGTACTTC. Translated, it gives CASLESGGWYEQYF.

V and J are TRBV27 and TRBJ1-5, with no clear D. The CDR3 spans 15 residues. V gave up 4 bases and J gave up 2 bases, with 12 bases separating them. CDR1 is MNHEY and CDR2 is SMNVEV in the germline V gene (reference sequence). CDR3 loop: CASSSVGLGNQPQHF. For the CDR3, the DNA is TGTGCCAGCAGTTCAGTGGGGTTAGGCAATCAGCCCCAGCATTTT.

This chain joins TRBV18 and TRBJ1-5, with D tentatively TRBD1 (5 bases). Trimming cost V 3 bases and J 6 bases, with 12 bases left between them. From germline, CDR1 is KGHSH and CDR2 LQKENI. The CDR3 sequence is 14 residues long. As DNA, the CDR3 is TGTGCCAGCTCACCGGCAGGGTCCGGTCAGCCCCAGCATTTT. It yields the protein CASSPAGSGQPQHF.

The chain links TRBV6-1 to TRBJ2-7; 7 bases map to TRBD1. J lost 0 bases, V lost 6 bases, and 8 bases had no gene match. CDR3 length equals 15 residues. The V gene's germline CDR1 is MNHNS and CDR2 SASEGT. CDR3: CASSPARDSSYEQYF. CDR3 coding DNA: TGTGCCAGCAGCCCAGCCCGGGACAGCTCCTACGAGCAGTACTTC.

This clone was seen a handful of times. The chain joins TRBV10-2 to TRBJ2-3; 7 bases line up with TRBD2. The CDR3 sequence is 16 residues long. The junction had 10 bases not matched to a gene; V was cut back by 5 bases and J by 2 bases. Germline lookup yields CDR1 WSHSY and CDR2 SAAADI. CDR3 sequence (DNA): TGCGCCAGCAGTACGTGGGGGGGTCGGAACACAGATACGCAGTATTTT. It encodes CASSTWGGRNTDTQYF.

V usage is TRBV6-1 and J usage is TRBJ2-7; 10 bases match TRBD2. CDR1 is MNHNS, CDR2 SASEGT, per germline. Unmatched junction bases numbered 8, after V lost 11 bases and J lost 4 bases. The CDR3 sequence is 13 residues long. The CDR3 loop is CASRASGSYEQYF. CDR3 bases: TGTGCCTCCCGTGCTAGCGGGAGTTACGAGCAGTACTTC.

The genes are TRBV7-9 and TRBJ1-2, with 12 bases that match TRBD1. Germline trimming cut 6 bases from V and 4 bases from J; bases unmatched to any gene: 9. Germline loops: CDR1 SEHNR, CDR2 FQNEAQ (reference sequence). The CDR3 totals 16 residues. DNA of the CDR3: TGTGCCAGCAGTTGGGTTGGGACAGGGGGCGTCTATGGCTACACCTTC. It translates to CASSWVGTGGVYGYTF.

As to this clone: The same CDR3 also results from other DNA sequences found in this sample. The chain is built from TRBV27 and TRBJ2-7; 7 nucleotides match TRBD1. This CDR3 spans 14 amino acids. V was clipped by 5 bases and J by 1 base; unmatched bases: 5. Per germline, CDR1 MNHEY and CDR2 SMNVEV (reference sequence). CDR3 nucleotides: TGTGCCAGCAGTCCAGACAGGGAGTCCTACGAGCAGTACTTC. This translates into CASSPDRESYEQYF.

The CDR3 DNA reads as TGTGCCAGCAGTCCCGTCGGGTACGAGCAGTACTTC. It specifies CASSPVGYEQYF. This chain joins TRBV27 and TRBJ2-7, with D uncertain. CDR1 is MNHEY and CDR2 is SMNVEV in the germline V gene (reference sequence). CDR3 size: 12 residues. V was cut by 5 bases and J by 4 bases, with 9 bases left in between.

The rearrangement uses TRBV5-3 and TRBJ2-7; D is unresolved. Being an ORF, TRBV5-3 has a function that is uncertain. The CDR3 spans 15 residues. Deletions cut 0 bases from V and 0 bases from J, with 10 bases between. CDR3 loop: CARSLDGWNSYEQYF. The CDR3 DNA is TGTGCCAGAAGCTTGGATGGGTGGAACTCCTACGAGCAGTACTTC.

The rearrangement links TRBV27 to TRBJ2-7; D is unresolved. Germline V gene lookup returns CDR1 MNHEY and CDR2 SMNVEV (reference sequence). V was trimmed by 5 bases and J by 1 base, leaving 15 bases between them. The CDR3 has 15 amino acids. The CDR3 nucleotides read TGTGCCAGCAGTCCACCTCCGGGCCTTTCCTACGAGCAGTACTTC. Its translation: CASSPPPGLSYEQYF.

V usage is TRBV6-5 and J usage is TRBJ1-1; D is possibly TRBD1 (5 bases). The V gene's germline CDR1 is MNHEY and CDR2 SVGAGI. The V end was cut by 1 base, the J end by 1 base, with 10 bases between. This CDR3 contains 15 residues. The CDR3 nucleotides are TGTGCCAGCAGTTACTATCAGGGTCGGAACACTGAAGCTTTCTTT. Encoded protein: CASSYYQGRNTEAFF.

The chain links TRBV9 to TRBJ1-1; D not certain. The CDR3 is 12 amino acids. Germline V gene lookup returns CDR1 SGDLS and CDR2 YYNGEE. The V end lost 3 bases, the J end lost 6 bases, and 9 bases lay between the germline ends. CDR3 sequence reads: CASSADGAEAFF. CDR3 DNA: TGTGCCAGCAGCGCAGATGGGGCTGAAGCTTTCTTT.